The clone carrying this TCR beta chain was counted once. The data were obtained in a study of blood T cell repertoires in COVID-19. In the study overall: Spain, Italy and the United States supplied samples that represented acute and convalescent COVID-19. PBMCs, B-cell-depleted T cells, or T cells were the source of the cDNA or gDNA that made up the material.

Authors' methods: From reference gene primer amplification, estimates of nucleated cell counts were derived. Assay used: immunoSEQ multiplex PCR; TCRdb lists only in-frame clones, some missing. V and J calls and clone size are as listed in that table; D and trimming were resolved from the DNA. The top ten clones hold approximately 24% of a sample with 28,000 or so clones, approximately 86% of them seen once. This CDR3 comprises 13 residues. Trimming left V 7 bases short and J 2 bases short, with 10 bases between. The germline gives CDR1 LNHDA, CDR2 SQIVND (reference sequence). The material sequenced was peripheral blood. V and J are TRBV19 and TRBJ2-3; TRBD2 might be the D (6 bases). The clonotype comes from a human donor in a cohort sampled during active COVID-19. CDR3 coding DNA: TGTGCCAGTAATGGCGGGAACACAGATACGCAGTATTTT. This translates into CASNGGNTDTQYF.